This TCR beta chain was observed in a study of blood T cell repertoires in COVID-19. The method was immunoSEQ multiplex PCR; TCRdb's version includes in-frame clones alone and lacks a portion of them. The table lists around 300,000 clones, 88% of them singletons, with about 3% in the top ten. Cohorts were determined from participant-reported clinical history. This clone was counted once. This CDR3 has 15 amino acids. V was pared by 3 bases and J by 0 bases, with 9 bases between. Germline CDR1 and CDR2: MNHEY and SMNVEV (reference sequence). This clonotype was obtained from a woman aged 45-65 years who had recovered from COVID-19. The rearrangement joins TRBV27 to TRBJ1-5; a possible D gene is TRBD1 (5 bases). Sequencing was carried out using PBMCs or T cells enriched from blood (not recorded which). CDR3 protein: CASSFGAGSNQPQHF. CDR3 bases: TGTGCCAGCAGTTTTGGGGCCGGTAGCAATCAGCCCCAGCATTTT.